The present entry profiles one T cell receptor beta chain with its context. The antigen is undetermined. Related graft donors supplied nonmyeloablative bone marrow transplants, and mixed chimerism was transient. This sample stems from a study of Tregs in tolerant kidney transplant recipients. Libraries were prepared by immunoSEQ multiplex PCR; TCRdb keeps only in-frame clonotypes and omits some of them. The table lists around 64,000 clones, about 90% of them singletons. The study, taken as a whole, reports: In tolerant patients, donor-specific Tregs outgrew total Tregs, suggesting antigen-driven expansion. Changing PCR primers prevented nucleotide comparison between some patients' samples.

The length of the CDR3 is 14 residues. V lost 8 bases, J lost 0 bases, and 3 bases stayed unmatched. CDR1 and CDR2 (germline): LNHDA, SQIVND (reference sequence). Sequencing used CD4+ T cells from blood (PBMCs), obtained 6 months after the transplant. The clonotype was recovered from a human patient who received a combined kidney and bone marrow transplant. Some T cells may be graft donor cells. The chain couples TRBV19 to TRBJ1-5; TRBD1 matches at 8 bases. In DNA, the CDR3 is TGTGCCAGTTCCAGGGGGCTTAGCAATCAGCCCCAGCATTTT. Its translation: CASSRGLSNQPQHF. The variable domain in full, with the rest retrieved from reference TRBV19 and TRBJ1-5, is DGGITQSPKYLFRKEGQNVTLSCEQNLNHDAMYWYRQDPGQGLRLIYYSQIVNDFQKGDIAEGYSVSREKKESFPLTVTSAQKNPTAFYLCASSRGLSNQPQHFGDGTRLSIL.